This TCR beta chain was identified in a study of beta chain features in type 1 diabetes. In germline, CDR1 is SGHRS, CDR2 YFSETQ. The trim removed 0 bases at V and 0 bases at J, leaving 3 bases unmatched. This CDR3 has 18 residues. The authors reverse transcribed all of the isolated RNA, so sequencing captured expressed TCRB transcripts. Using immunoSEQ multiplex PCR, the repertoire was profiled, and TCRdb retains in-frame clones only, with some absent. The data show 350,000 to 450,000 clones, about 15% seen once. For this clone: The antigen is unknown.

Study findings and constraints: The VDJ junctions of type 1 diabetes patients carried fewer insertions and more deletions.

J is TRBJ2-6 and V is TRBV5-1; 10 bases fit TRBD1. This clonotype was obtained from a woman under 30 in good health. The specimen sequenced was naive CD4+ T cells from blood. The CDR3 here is CASSLGGQGSSGANVLTF. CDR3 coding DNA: TGCGCCAGCAGCTTGGGGGGACAGGGGAGCTCTGGGGCCAACGTCCTGACTTTC.